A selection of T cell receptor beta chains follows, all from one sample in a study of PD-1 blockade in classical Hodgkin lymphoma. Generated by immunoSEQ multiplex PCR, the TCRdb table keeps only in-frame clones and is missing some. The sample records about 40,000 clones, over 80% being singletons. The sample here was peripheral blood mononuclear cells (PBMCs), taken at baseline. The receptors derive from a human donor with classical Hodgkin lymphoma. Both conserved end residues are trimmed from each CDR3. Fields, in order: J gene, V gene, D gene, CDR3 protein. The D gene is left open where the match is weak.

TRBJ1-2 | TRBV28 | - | ASSFPGQGDGYT
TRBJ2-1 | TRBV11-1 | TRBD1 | ASSLVAGTASLNEQF
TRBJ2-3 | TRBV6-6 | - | ASSYGVYTDTQY
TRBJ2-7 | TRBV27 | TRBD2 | ASSYKRDGYEQY
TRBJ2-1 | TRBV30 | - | AWTPGWGGGGNEQF
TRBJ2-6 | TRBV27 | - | ASRRTPGGANVLT
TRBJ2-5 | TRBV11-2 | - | ASSLGIRGDQETQY
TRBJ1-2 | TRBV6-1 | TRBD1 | ASKQGGYGYT
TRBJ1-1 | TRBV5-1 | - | ASSSTGFVGAF
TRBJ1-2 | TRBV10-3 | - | AVTGSTANYGYT
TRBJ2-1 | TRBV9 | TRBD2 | ASSVRTGGHTYNEQF
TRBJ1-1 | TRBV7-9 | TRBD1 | ASSPPGQGMNTEAF
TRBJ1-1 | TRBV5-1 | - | ASSPSGVTAEAF
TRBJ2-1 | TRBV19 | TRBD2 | ATTSGGSYNEQF
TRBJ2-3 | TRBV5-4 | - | ASSLVLGSGTDTQY
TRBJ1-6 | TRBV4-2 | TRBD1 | ASSQSRDRGSPLH
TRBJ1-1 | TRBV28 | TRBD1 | ASSLTGVRTEAF
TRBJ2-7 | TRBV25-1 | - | ASSAGVGTYEQY
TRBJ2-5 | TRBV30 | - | AGELALRQETQY
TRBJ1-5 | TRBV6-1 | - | ASSEREQPQH
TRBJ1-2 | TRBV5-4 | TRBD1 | ASSHTGQGGYGYT
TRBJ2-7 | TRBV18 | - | ASSPNPSSYEQY
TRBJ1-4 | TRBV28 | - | ASRVLPATNEKLF
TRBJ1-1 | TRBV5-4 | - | ASSWGGVEAF